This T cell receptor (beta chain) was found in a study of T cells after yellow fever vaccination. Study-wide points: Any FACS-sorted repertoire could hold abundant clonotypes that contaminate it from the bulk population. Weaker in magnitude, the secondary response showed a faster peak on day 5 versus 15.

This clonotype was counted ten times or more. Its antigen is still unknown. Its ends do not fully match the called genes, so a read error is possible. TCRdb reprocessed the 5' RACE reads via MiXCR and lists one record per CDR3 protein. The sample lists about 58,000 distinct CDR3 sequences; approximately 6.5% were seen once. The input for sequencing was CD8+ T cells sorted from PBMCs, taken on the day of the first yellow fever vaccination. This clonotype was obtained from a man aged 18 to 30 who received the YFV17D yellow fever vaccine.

This chain's CDR3 is CASSLGQSSYNEQFF. As DNA, the CDR3 is TGTGCCAGCAGCCTGGGACAGAGCTCCTACAATGAGCAGTTCTTC. This sequence joins TRBV5-1 and TRBJ2-1, with 7 bases aligning to TRBD1. Germline V gene sequence: CDR1 SGHRS, CDR2 YFSETQ. The CDR3 has 15 residues. Supplemented by reference TRBV5-1 and TRBJ2-1, the full variable domain reads KAGVTQTPRYLIKTRGQQVTLSCSPISGHRSVSWYQQTPGQGLQFLFEYFSETQRNKGNFPGRFSGRQFSNSRSEMNVSTLELGDSALYLCASSLGQSSYNEQFFGPGTRLTVL.